A selection of T cell receptor beta chains follows, all from one sample in a study of shared clonotypes between healthy human individuals. Clones were read by immunoSEQ multiplex PCR, and TCRdb kept only the in-frame ones, dropping some. Found here are about 1.1 million clones, approximately 78% of them singletons; the top ten hold 0.55% to 0.7%. Sequenced: memory CD4+ T cells from PBMCs. Receptors were obtained from a man younger than 30 in good health. Some clones in this sample may be carry-over from other donors' samples. Both conserved end residues are part of each CDR3. Each record gives: D gene, clone size, J gene, V gene, CDR3 DNA, CDR3 protein. D genes are given only for firm matches. Rows may omit the clone size; those that give it use once, few, many or a size class.

d_call: -; clone_size: -; j_call: TRBJ2-3; v_call: TRBV15; cdr3_nt: TGTGCCACCAGCAGAGCGGACCCCAAAGATACGCAGTATTTT; cdr3_aa: CATSRADPKDTQYF
d_call: -; clone_size: -; j_call: TRBJ1-2; v_call: TRBV5-6; cdr3_nt: TGTGCCAGCAGCTTGTGGGGTATAGCTAACTATGGCTACACCTTC; cdr3_aa: CASSLWGIANYGYTF
d_call: -; clone_size: few; j_call: TRBJ2-7; v_call: TRBV28; cdr3_nt: TGTGCCAGCAGACAGGGTGCCTACGAGCAGTACTTC; cdr3_aa: CASRQGAYEQYF
d_call: -; clone_size: -; j_call: TRBJ1-1; v_call: TRBV6-5; cdr3_nt: TGTGCCAGCAGTTACTCGGGGTCGTTGATTGGCAGGGGCGCTTTCTTT; cdr3_aa: CASSYSGSLIGRGAFF
d_call: TRBD2; clone_size: few; j_call: TRBJ2-1; v_call: TRBV4-3; cdr3_nt: TGCGCCAGCAGCCAAGATCCCCGACTAGCGGGGTTCAATGAGCAGTTCTTC; cdr3_aa: CASSQDPRLAGFNEQFF
d_call: -; clone_size: -; j_call: TRBJ1-1; v_call: TRBV2; cdr3_nt: TGTGCCAGCAGCCTCATTATGAGGAACACTGAAGCTTTCTTT; cdr3_aa: CASSLIMRNTEAFF
d_call: -; clone_size: -; j_call: TRBJ2-7; v_call: TRBV5-4; cdr3_nt: TGTGCCAGCAGCCGCGAGGCATTTGCCTACGAGCAGTACTTC; cdr3_aa: CASSREAFAYEQYF
d_call: -; clone_size: -; j_call: TRBJ1-1; v_call: TRBV4-3; cdr3_nt: TGCGCCAGCAGCCAAGCCCCAGCAGGGGAAATCACTGAAGCTTTCTTT; cdr3_aa: CASSQAPAGEITEAFF
d_call: -; clone_size: few; j_call: TRBJ1-3; v_call: TRBV7-2; cdr3_nt: TGTGCCAGCAGCTTAGAGTGGGGATCTGGAAACACCATATATTTT; cdr3_aa: CASSLEWGSGNTIYF
d_call: -; clone_size: -; j_call: TRBJ2-5; v_call: TRBV2; cdr3_nt: TGTGCCAGCAGTGAATGGGCCCAAGAGACCCAGTACTTC; cdr3_aa: CASSEWAQETQYF
d_call: TRBD2; clone_size: -; j_call: TRBJ2-1; v_call: TRBV15; cdr3_nt: TGTGCCACCAGCAGGGGACTAGCGGGAGCCGCCCCTGAGCAGTTCTTC; cdr3_aa: CATSRGLAGAAPEQFF
d_call: TRBD2; clone_size: -; j_call: TRBJ2-7; v_call: TRBV2; cdr3_nt: TGTGCCAGCAGACCCGGGACTAACTCCTACGAGCAGTACTTC; cdr3_aa: CASRPGTNSYEQYF
d_call: -; clone_size: -; j_call: TRBJ1-1; v_call: TRBV9; cdr3_nt: TGTGCCAGCAGCTCCAGCTCAACGGCGGCTTTCTTT; cdr3_aa: CASSSSSTAAFF
d_call: TRBD1; clone_size: -; j_call: TRBJ1-6; v_call: TRBV28; cdr3_nt: TGTGCCAGCAGGAGACAGGGTGGACTTGGCCCCCTCCACTTT; cdr3_aa: CASRRQGGLGPLHF
d_call: -; clone_size: -; j_call: TRBJ1-4; v_call: TRBV6-5; cdr3_nt: TGTGCCAGCAGCCCGACAGCAACTAATGAAAAACTGTTTTTT; cdr3_aa: CASSPTATNEKLFF
d_call: TRBD2; clone_size: -; j_call: TRBJ2-1; v_call: TRBV19; cdr3_nt: TGTGCCAGTAGTAGTCTAGCGGGAGTCATCACCAACAATGAGCAGTTCTTC; cdr3_aa: CASSSLAGVITNNEQFF
d_call: -; clone_size: -; j_call: TRBJ2-7; v_call: TRBV7-9; cdr3_nt: TGTGCCAGCAGCTTTGGTCTTACAGGCTACTCCTACGAGCAGTACTTC; cdr3_aa: CASSFGLTGYSYEQYF
d_call: TRBD2; clone_size: -; j_call: TRBJ2-7; v_call: TRBV27; cdr3_nt: TGTGCCAGCAGGGGGGGGACCGCAGGATCCTACGAGCAGTACTTC; cdr3_aa: CASRGGTAGSYEQYF
d_call: TRBD2; clone_size: -; j_call: TRBJ2-1; v_call: TRBV11-3; cdr3_nt: TGTGCCAGCAGCGGCGGTGGACTAGCGGGATGGCGTTACAATGAGCAGTTCTTC; cdr3_aa: CASSGGGLAGWRYNEQFF
d_call: -; clone_size: -; j_call: TRBJ2-2; v_call: TRBV5-4; cdr3_nt: TGTGCCAGCAGCCGACTGAAAGGCGGGGAGCTGTTTTTT; cdr3_aa: CASSRLKGGELFF
d_call: -; clone_size: -; j_call: TRBJ1-2; v_call: TRBV5-6; cdr3_nt: TGTGCCAGCAGCTTGGTAGGGGAGATAGTTCGTGGCTACACCTTC; cdr3_aa: CASSLVGEIVRGYTF
d_call: -; clone_size: -; j_call: TRBJ1-2; v_call: TRBV25-1; cdr3_nt: TGTGCCAGCAGCATTTCCAGAAACTATGGCTACACCTTC; cdr3_aa: CASSISRNYGYTF
d_call: TRBD1; clone_size: -; j_call: TRBJ2-3; v_call: TRBV5-1; cdr3_nt: TGCGCCACCAGACAGGGGATGGGCGCAGATACGCAGTATTTT; cdr3_aa: CATRQGMGADTQYF
d_call: -; clone_size: -; j_call: TRBJ2-2; v_call: TRBV2; cdr3_nt: TGTGCCAGCAGTCCCGGGATACACGGGGAGCTGTTTTTT; cdr3_aa: CASSPGIHGELFF
d_call: -; clone_size: -; j_call: TRBJ2-3; v_call: TRBV1; cdr3_nt: TGCACCAGCAGCCGAGGGAGCGGGAGGGCCGGCACAGATACGCAGTATTTT; cdr3_aa: CTSSRGSGRAGTDTQYF
d_call: -; clone_size: -; j_call: TRBJ1-5; v_call: TRBV7-4; cdr3_nt: TGTGCCAGCAGCCCACCTAACAGTACCCTAGGGTACGATCAGCCCCAGCATTTT; cdr3_aa: CASSPPNSTLGYDQPQHF
d_call: -; clone_size: -; j_call: TRBJ2-1; v_call: TRBV7-3; cdr3_nt: TGTGCCAGCAGCTTAGGGACTGGCCAGAATGAGCAGTTCTTC; cdr3_aa: CASSLGTGQNEQFF
d_call: -; clone_size: -; j_call: TRBJ2-7; v_call: TRBV11-2; cdr3_nt: TGTGCCAGCAGCTCCCTTCCGGGAATCCTATACGAGCAGTACTTC; cdr3_aa: CASSSLPGILYEQYF